A single sample is the source of the 5 T cell receptor beta chains below, sequenced in a study of response to subunit inactivated influenza vaccine. MiXCR, run by TCRdb on the RT-PCR reads, gives a single entry per CDR3 protein. The repertoire holds about 540,000 distinct CDR3 sequences, with approximately 22% as singletons. The data also belong to a second study, concerning T cells expressing NK-cell markers. This second study notes: UMI-tagged 5'RACE template switching yielded the TCR beta cDNA.

Sequencing used CD4+ T cells sorted from PBMCs, obtained 11 to 12 days after vaccination. Receptor source: a man aged 45 to 65 who received an inactivated influenza vaccine.

This clonotype was recorded at least ten times. The gene calls are TRBV12-3 or TRBV12-4 and TRBJ1-2; D uncertain. Between the trimmed V and J ends, which lost 3 bases and 2 bases, there was a span of 7 bases. The CDR3 runs to 13 residues. DNA for the CDR3: TGTGCCAGCAGTTTGGCAGAAAACTATGGCTACACCTTC. Its translation: CASSLAENYGYTF.

The chain is built from TRBV7-6 and TRBJ2-2; 11 nucleotides line up with TRBD2. Germline CDR1 reads SGHVS; CDR2 reads FNYEAQ. The V and J ends lost 9 bases and 4 bases, in that order; junction bases with no gene match: 10. This CDR3 comprises 16 residues. This CDR3 is CASKGTSGGVTGELFF. In DNA form, the CDR3 reads TGTGCCAGTAAAGGCACTAGCGGGGGTGTCACCGGGGAGCTGTTTTTT.

The CDR3 nucleotides read TGCAGTGCTAGAGGGGCGGACAGGGGGCACAATGAGCAGTTCTTC. It specifies CSARGADRGHNEQFF. This chain connects TRBV20-1 to TRBJ2-1, with 11 positions matching TRBD1. This CDR3 is 15 amino acids long. The V and J ends lost 1 base and 5 bases, in that order; junction bases with no gene match: 4. Germline loops: CDR1 DFQATT, CDR2 SNEGSKA (reference sequence).

The chain recombines TRBV7-2 with TRBJ2-1; D might be TRBD1 (5 bases). V shed 5 bases and J shed 15 bases, with 17 bases lying between them. The V gene's germline CDR1 is SGHTA and CDR2 FQGNSA. The CDR3 is 12 residues long. CDR3 DNA sequence: TGTGCCAGCAGCGGAGAGGTGGGGCGATTGTTCTTC. Protein: CASSGEVGRLFF.

The chain uses TRBV27 and TRBJ2-7; D gene unclear. This CDR3 comprises 14 residues. Per germline, CDR1 MNHEY and CDR2 SMNVEV (reference sequence). The ends were cut back, 0 bases at V and 1 base at J, with 7 bases in the middle. CDR3 amino acids: CASSLSPGSYEQYF. In nucleotides, the CDR3 is TGTGCCAGCAGTTTATCGCCAGGATCCTACGAGCAGTACTTC.